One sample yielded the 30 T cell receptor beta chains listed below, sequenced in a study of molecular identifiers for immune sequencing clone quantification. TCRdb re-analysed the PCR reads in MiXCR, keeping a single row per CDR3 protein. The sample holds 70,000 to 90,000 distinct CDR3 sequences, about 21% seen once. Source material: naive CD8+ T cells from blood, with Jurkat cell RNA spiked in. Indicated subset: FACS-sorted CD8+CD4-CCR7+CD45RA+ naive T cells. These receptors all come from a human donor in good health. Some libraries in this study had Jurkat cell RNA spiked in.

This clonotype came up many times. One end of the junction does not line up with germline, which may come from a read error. The CDR3 sequence is CASSLAPLAEITDTQYF. CDR3 DNA sequence: TGTGCTAGCAGCTTAGCGCCACTAGCGGAGATCACAGATACGCAGTATTTT. The chain is built from TRBV7-7 and TRBJ2-3; 8 bases fit TRBD2. CDR1 is SSHAT and CDR2 is FNYEAQ in the germline V gene (reference sequence). The CDR3 sequence is 17 residues long.

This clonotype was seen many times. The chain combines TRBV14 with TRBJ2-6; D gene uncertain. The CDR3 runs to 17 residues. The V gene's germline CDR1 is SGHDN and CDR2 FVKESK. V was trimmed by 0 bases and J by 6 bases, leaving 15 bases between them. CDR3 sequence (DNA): TGTGCCAGCAGCCAAGACCTAGGGATGAATGAGGCCAACGTCCTGACTTTC. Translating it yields CASSQDLGMNEANVLTF.

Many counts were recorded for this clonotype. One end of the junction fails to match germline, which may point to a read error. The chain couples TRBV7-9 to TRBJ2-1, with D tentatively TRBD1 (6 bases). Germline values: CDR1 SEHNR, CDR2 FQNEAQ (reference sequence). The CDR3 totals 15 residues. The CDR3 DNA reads TGTGCCAGCAGCTTTCCCAGGGGTACCTACGATGAGCAGTTCTTC. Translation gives CASSFPRGTYDEQFF.

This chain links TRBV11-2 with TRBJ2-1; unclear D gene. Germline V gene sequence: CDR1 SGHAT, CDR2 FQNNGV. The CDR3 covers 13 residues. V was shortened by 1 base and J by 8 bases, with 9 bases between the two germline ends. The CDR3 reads CASSLGSKDEQFF. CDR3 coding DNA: TGTGCCAGCAGCTTAGGGAGTAAGGATGAGCAGTTCTTC.

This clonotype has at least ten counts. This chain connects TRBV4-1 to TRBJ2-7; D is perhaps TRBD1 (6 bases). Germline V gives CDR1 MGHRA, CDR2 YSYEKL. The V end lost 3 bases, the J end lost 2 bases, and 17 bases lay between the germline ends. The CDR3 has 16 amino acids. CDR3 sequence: CASSHGVPGQTYEQYF. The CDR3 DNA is TGCGCCAGCAGCCACGGAGTACCGGGACAAACCTACGAGCAGTACTTC.

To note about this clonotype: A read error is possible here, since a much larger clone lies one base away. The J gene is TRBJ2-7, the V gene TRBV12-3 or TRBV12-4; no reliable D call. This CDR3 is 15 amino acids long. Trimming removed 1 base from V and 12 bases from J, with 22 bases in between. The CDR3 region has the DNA TGTGCCAGCAGTTTAGATGGGCAACGGGCCTCTGATCCGTACTTC. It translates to CASSLDGQRASDPYF.

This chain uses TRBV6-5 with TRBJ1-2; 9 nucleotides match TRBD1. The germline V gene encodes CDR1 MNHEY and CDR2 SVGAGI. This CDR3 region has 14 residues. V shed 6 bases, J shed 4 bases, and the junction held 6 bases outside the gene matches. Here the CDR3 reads CASSETGGTYGYTF. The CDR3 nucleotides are TGTGCCAGCAGCGAGACAGGGGGAACCTATGGCTACACCTTC.

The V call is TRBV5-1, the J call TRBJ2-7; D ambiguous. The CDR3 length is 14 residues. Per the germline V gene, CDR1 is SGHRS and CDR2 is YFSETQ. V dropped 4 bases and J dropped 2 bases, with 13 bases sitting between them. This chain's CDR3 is CASSPRMIPYEQYF. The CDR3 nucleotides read TGCGCCAGCAGCCCCCGGATGATTCCCTACGAGCAGTACTTC.

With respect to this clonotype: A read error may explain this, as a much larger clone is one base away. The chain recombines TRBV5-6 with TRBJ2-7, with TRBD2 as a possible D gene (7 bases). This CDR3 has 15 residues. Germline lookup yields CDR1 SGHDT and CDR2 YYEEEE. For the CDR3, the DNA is TGTGCCAGCAGCTTTAGGGGGGGTTACAGCTACGAGCGGTACTTC. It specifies CASSFRGGYSYERYF.

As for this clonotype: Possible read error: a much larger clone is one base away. The chain's CDR3 is CASSANSGGERNIQYF. Here the CDR3 DNA reads TGTGCCAGCAGCGCGAATAGCGGGGGTGAGAGAAACATTCAGTACTTC. The chain couples TRBV21-1 to TRBJ2-4; the table's D call, TRBD2, has no DNA check behind it. TRBV21-1 counts as a pseudogene. This CDR3 comprises 16 residues.

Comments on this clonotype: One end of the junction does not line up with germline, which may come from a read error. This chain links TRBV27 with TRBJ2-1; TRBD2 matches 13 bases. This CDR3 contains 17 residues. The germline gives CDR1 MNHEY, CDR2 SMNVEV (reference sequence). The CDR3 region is CASSLRLAGGSYNERFF. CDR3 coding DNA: TGTGCCAGCAGTCTTAGACTAGCGGGGGGTTCCTACAATGAGCGGTTCTTC.

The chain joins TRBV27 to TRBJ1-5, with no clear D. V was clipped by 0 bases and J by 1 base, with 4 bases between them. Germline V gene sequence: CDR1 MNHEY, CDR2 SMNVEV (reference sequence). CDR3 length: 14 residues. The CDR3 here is CASSLSDSNQPQHF. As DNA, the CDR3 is TGTGCCAGCAGTTTATCCGACAGCAATCAGCCCCAGCATTTT.

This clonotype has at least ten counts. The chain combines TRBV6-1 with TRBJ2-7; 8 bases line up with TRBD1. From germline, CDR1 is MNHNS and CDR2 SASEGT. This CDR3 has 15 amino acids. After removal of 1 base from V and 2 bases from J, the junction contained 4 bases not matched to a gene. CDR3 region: CASSEVGTGTYEQYF. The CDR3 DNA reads TGTGCCAGCAGTGAAGTCGGGACAGGTACCTACGAGCAGTACTTC.

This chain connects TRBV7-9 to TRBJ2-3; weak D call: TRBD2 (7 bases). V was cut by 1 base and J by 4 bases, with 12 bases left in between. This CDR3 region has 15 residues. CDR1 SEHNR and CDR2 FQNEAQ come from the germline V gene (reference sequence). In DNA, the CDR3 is TGTGCCAGCAGCTTAGTGGGGGGGGCCGCAGATACGCAGTATTTT. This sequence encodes CASSLVGGAADTQYF.

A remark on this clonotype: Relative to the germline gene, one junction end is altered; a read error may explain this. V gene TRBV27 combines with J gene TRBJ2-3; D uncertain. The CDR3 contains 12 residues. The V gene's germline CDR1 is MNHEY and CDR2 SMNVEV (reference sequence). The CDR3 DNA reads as TGTGCCAGCAGTGCTCCCACAGATGCGCAGTATTTT. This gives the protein CASSAPTDAQYF.

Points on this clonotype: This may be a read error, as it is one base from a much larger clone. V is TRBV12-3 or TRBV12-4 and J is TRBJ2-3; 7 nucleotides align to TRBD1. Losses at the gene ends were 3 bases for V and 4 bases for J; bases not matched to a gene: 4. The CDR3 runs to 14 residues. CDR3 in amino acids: CASSLDQGADTQYF. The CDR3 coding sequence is TGTGCCAGCAGTTTGGACCAGGGGGCAGATACGCAGTATTTT.

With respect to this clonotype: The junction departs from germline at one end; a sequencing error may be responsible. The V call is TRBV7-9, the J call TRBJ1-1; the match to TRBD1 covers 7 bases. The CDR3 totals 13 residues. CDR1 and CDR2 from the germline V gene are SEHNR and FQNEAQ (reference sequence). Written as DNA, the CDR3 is TGTACCAGCAGTTTTGGGGACAGCACTGAAGCTTTCTTT. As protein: CTSSFGDSTEAFF. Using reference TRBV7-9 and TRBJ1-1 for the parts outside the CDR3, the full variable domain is DTGVSQNPRHKITKRGQNVTFRCDPISEHNRLYWYRQTLGQGPEFLTYFQNEAQLEKSRLLSDRFSAERPKGSFSTLEIQRTEQGDSAMYLCTSSFGDSTEAFFGQGTRLTVV.

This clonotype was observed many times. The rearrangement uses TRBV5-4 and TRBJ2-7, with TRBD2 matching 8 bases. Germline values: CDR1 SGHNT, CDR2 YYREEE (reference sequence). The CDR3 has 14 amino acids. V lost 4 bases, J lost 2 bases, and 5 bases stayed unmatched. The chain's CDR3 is CASSPVAGPYEQYF. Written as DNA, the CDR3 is TGTGCCAGCAGCCCCGTAGCGGGACCCTACGAGCAGTACTTC. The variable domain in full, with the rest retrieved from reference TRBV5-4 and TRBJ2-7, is ETGVTQSPTHLIKTRGQQVTLRCSSQSGHNTVSWYQQALGQGPQFIFQYYREEENGRGNFPPRFSGLQFPNYSSELNVNALELDDSALYLCASSPVAGPYEQYFGPGTRLTVT.

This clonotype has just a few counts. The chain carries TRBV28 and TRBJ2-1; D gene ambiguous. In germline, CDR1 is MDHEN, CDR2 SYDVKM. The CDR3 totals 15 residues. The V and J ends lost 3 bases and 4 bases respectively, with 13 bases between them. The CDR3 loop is CASSFLASGYNEQFF. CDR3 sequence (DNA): TGTGCCAGCAGTTTTCTCGCTTCAGGTTACAATGAGCAGTTCTTC.

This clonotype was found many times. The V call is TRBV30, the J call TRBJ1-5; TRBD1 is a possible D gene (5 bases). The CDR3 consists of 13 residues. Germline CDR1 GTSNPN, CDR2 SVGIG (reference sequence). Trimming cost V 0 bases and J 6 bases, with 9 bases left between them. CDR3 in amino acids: CAWSVAGFQPQHF. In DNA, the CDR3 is TGTGCCTGGAGTGTAGCAGGGTTTCAGCCCCAGCATTTT.

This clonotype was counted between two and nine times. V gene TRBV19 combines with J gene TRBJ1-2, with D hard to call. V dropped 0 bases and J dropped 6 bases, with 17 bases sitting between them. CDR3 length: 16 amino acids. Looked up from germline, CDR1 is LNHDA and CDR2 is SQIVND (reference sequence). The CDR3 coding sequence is TGTGCCAGTAGTATAGATCGGAGTAGGGCTCGCGATGGCTACACCTTC. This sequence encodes CASSIDRSRARDGYTF.

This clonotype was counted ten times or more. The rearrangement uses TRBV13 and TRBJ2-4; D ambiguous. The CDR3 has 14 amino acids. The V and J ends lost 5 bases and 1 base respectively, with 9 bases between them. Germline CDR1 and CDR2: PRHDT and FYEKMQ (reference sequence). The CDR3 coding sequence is TGTGCCAGCAGCCCCCGATTGGCCAAAAACATTCAGTACTTC. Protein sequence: CASSPRLAKNIQYF.

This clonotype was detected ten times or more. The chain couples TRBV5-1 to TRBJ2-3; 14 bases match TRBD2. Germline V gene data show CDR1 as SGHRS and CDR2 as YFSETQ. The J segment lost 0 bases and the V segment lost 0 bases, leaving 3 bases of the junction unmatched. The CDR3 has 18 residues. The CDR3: CASSLAGLAGVSTDTQYF. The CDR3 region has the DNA TGCGCCAGCAGCTTGGCGGGACTAGCGGGAGTTAGCACAGATACGCAGTATTTT.

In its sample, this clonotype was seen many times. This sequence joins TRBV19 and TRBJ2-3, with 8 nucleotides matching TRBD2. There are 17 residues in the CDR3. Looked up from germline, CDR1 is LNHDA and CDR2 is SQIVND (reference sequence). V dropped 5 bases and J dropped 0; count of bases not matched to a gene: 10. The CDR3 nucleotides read TGTGCCAGTAGTGTTTTCGGTGGCGGGGGGAGCACAGATACGCAGTATTTT. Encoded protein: CASSVFGGGGSTDTQYF.

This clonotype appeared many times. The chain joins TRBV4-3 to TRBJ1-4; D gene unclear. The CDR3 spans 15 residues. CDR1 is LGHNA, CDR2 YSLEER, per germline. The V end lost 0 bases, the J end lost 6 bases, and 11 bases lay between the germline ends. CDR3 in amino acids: CASSQDLHGDEKLFF. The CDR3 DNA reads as TGCGCCAGCAGCCAAGATCTTCATGGGGATGAAAAACTGTTTTTT.

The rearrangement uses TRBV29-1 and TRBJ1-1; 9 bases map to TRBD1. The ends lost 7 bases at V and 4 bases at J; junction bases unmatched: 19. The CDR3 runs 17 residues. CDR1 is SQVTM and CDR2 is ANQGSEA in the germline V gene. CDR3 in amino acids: CSAPSPGIQGAGTEAFF. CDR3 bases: TGCAGCGCCCCTTCACCCGGGATACAGGGGGCGGGCACTGAAGCTTTCTTT.

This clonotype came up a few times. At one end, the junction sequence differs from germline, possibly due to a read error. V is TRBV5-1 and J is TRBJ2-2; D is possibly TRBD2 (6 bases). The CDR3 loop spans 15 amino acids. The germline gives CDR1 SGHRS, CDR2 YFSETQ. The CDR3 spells CATSVGGGVTGELFF. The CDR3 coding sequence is TGCGCCACCAGCGTCGGCGGAGGGGTCACCGGGGAGCTGTTTTTT.

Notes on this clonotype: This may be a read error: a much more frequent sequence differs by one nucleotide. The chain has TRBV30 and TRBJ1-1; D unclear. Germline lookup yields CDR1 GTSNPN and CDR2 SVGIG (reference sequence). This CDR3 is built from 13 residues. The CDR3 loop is CAWRVPGVTEVFF. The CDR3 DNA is TGTGCCTGGAGGGTGCCGGGAGTCACTGAAGTTTTCTTT.

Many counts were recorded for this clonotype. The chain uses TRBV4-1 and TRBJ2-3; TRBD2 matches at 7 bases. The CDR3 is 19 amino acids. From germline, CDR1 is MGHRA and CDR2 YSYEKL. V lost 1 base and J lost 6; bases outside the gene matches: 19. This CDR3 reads CASSQGYVSVGGSGDTQYF. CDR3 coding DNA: TGCGCCAGCAGCCAAGGTTACGTTAGCGTGGGAGGGTCGGGTGATACGCAGTATTTT.

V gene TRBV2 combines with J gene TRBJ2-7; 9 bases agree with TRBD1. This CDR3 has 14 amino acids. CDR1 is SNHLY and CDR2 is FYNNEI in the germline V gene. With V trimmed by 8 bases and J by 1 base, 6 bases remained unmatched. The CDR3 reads CASHGTGYSYEQYF. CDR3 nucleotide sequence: TGTGCCAGCCACGGGACAGGGTATTCCTACGAGCAGTACTTC.